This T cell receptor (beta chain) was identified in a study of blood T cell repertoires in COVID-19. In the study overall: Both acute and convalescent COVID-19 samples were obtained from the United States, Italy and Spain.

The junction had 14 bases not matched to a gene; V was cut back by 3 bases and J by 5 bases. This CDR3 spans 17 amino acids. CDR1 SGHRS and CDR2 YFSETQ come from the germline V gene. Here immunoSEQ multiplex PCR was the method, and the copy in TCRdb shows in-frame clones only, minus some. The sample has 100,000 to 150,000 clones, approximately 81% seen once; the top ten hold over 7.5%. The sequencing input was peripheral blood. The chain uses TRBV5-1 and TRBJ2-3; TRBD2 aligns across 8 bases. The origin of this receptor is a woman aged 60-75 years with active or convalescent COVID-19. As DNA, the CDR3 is TGCGCCAGCAGCTCGTCTCCTAGCGGGTCGATGGGAGATACGCAGTATTTT. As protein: CASSSSPSGSMGDTQYF.